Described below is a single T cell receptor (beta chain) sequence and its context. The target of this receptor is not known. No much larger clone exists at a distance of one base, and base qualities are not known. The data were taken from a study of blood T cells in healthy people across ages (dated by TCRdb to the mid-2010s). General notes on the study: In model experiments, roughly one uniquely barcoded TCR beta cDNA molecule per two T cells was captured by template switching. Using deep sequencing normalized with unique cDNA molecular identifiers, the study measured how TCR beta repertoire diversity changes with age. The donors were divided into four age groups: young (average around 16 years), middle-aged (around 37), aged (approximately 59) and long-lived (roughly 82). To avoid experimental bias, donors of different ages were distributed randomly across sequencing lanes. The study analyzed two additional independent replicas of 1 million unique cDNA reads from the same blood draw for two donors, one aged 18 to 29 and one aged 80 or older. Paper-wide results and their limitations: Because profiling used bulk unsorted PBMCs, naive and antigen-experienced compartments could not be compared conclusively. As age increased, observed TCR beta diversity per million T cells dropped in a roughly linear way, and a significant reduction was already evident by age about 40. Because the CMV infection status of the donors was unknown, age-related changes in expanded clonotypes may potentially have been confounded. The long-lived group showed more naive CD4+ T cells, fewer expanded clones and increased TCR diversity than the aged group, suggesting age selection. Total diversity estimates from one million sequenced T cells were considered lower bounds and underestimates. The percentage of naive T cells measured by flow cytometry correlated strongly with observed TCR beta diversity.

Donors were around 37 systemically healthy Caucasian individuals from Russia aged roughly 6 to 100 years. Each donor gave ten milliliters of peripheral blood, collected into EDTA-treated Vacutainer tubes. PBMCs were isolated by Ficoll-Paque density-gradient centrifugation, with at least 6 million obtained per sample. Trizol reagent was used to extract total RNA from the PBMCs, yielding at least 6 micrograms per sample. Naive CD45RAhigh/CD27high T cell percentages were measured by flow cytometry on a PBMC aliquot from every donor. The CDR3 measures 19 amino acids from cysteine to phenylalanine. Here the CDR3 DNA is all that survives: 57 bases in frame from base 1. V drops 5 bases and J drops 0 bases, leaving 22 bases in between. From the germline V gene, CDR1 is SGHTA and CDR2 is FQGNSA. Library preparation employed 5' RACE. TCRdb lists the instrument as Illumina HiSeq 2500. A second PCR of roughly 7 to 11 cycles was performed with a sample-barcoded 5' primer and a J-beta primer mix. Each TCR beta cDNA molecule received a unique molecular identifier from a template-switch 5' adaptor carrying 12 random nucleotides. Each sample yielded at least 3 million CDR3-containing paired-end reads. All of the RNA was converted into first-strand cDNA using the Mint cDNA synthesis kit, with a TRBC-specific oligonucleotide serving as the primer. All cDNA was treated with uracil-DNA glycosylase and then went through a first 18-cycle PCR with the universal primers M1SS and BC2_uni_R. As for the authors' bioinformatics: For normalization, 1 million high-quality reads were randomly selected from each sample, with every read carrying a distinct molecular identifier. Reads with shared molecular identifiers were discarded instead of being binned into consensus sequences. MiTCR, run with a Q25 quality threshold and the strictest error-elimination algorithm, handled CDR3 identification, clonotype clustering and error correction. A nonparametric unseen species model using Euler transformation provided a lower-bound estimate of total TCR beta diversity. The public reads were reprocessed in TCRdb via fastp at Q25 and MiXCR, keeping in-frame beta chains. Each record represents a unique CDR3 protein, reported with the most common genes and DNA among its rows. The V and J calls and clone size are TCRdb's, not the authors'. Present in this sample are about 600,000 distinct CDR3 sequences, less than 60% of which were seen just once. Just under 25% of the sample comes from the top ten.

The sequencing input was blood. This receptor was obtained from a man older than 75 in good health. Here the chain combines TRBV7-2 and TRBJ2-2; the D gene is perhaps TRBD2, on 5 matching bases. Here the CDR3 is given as CASSQTTTGYPTNTGELFF. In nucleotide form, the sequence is TGTGCCAGCAGCCAGACGACTACGGGGTACCCAACGAACACCGGGGAGCTGTTTTTT.